This TCR beta chain emerged from a study of blood T cell repertoires in COVID-19. The germline V gene encodes CDR1 SGHTA and CDR2 FQGNSA. V was clipped by 0 bases and J by 6 bases, with 13 bases between them. This CDR3 spans 15 amino acids. Repertoires were generated with immunoSEQ multiplex PCR, while TCRdb's copy carries only in-frame clones and drops some. This table holds fewer than 600,000 clones, around nine tenths found once. J is TRBJ2-3 and V is TRBV7-2; a weak D match, TRBD2 (5 bases). The sequenced sample was PBMCs or T cells enriched from blood (not recorded which). The sequence was collected from a woman between 40 and 55 years old who had recovered from COVID-19. The CDR3 nucleotides read TGTGCCAGCAGCTTAGCTTCCAGGACTTCGGATACGCAGTATTTT. Translating gives CASSLASRTSDTQYF. The variable domain in full, completed from reference TRBV7-2 and TRBJ2-3, reads GAGVSQSPSNKVTEKGKDVELRCDPISGHTALYWYRQSLGQGLEFLIYFQGNSAPDKSGLPSDRFSAERTGGSVSTLTIQRTQQEDSAVYLCASSLASRTSDTQYFGPGTRLTVL.